Each of the 13 T cell receptor beta chains below was sequenced from the same sample in a study of early T cells in non-severe SARS-CoV-2 infection. TCRdb reanalysed the 5' RACE reads using MiXCR and keeps one entry per CDR3 protein. The sample records 35,000 to 40,000 distinct CDR3 sequences, roughly 5% being singletons. The sample comprised whole blood. The receptors derive from an adult who was a healthcare worker with PCR-confirmed SARS-CoV-2 infection or an uninfected control (not recorded which).

The chain couples TRBV20-1 to TRBJ2-7; D remains ambiguous. The CDR3 spans 9 residues. Germline V gene lookup returns CDR1 DFQATT and CDR2 SNEGSKA (reference sequence). Trimming removed 5 bases from V and 4 bases from J, with 3 bases in between. CDR3 sequence reads: CSAGYEQYF. The DNA of the CDR3 is TGCAGTGCTGGATACGAGCAGTACTTC.

The V and J genes are TRBV5-5 and TRBJ1-3; no reliable D call. Germline V lookup: CDR1 SGHKS, CDR2 YYEKEE (reference sequence). V was trimmed by 4 bases and J by 3 bases, leaving 8 bases between them. CDR3 length: 13 residues. The CDR3 bases are TGTGCCAGCAGCCCGGAGTTTGGAAACACCATATATTTT. It yields the protein CASSPEFGNTIYF.

The chain joins TRBV7-9 to TRBJ2-1; possible D gene TRBD1, 5 bases. Germline CDR1 SEHNR, CDR2 FQNEAQ (reference sequence). V dropped 5 bases and J dropped 2 bases, with 16 bases sitting between them. This CDR3 spans 16 amino acids. The CDR3: CASSPTSGLAYNEQFF. The DNA of the CDR3 is TGTGCCAGCAGCCCAACTTCAGGGTTGGCCTACAATGAGCAGTTCTTC.

In its sample, this clonotype was seen many times. The CDR3 loop is CASRLGRVEGAFF. CDR3 bases: TGTGCCAGCAGACTAGGGAGGGTTGAAGGTGCTTTCTTT. J is TRBJ1-1 and V is TRBV6-1; D is unclear. CDR1 is MNHNS and CDR2 is SASEGT in the germline V gene. This CDR3 is 13 amino acids long. Deletions cut 6 bases from V and 11 bases from J, with 19 bases between.

This clonotype was counted many times. The V call is TRBV3-1, the J call TRBJ2-1, with D unclear. Germline-derived CDR1 and CDR2 are LGHDT and YNNKEL (reference sequence). The CDR3 loop spans 13 amino acids. Trimming took off 1 base at V and 9 bases at J, with 10 bases between the two ends. In nucleotides, the CDR3 is TGTGCCAGCAGCCAAGTCCCCCCGGGTGAGCAGTTCTTC. Translating gives CASSQVPPGEQFF.

At least ten counts were recorded for this clonotype. The chain has TRBV6-6 and TRBJ1-2; no clear D. Trimming removed 0 bases from V and 3 bases from J, with 14 bases in between. The germline CDR1 and CDR2 sequences are MNHNY and SVGAGI (reference sequence). This CDR3 is 16 amino acids long. The CDR3 loop is CASSYSYEKEDYGYTF. DNA of the CDR3: TGTGCCAGCAGTTACTCGTATGAGAAGGAGGACTATGGCTACACCTTC.

This clonotype was detected many times. The gene calls are TRBV6-4 and TRBJ2-1; 7 bases fit TRBD2. Germline loops: CDR1 MRHNA, CDR2 SNTAGT. This CDR3 is 14 amino acids long. Trimming took 4 bases from V and 9 from J; bases not matched to a gene: 9. DNA for the CDR3: TGTGCCAGCAGTGTCGTGGGGGGGGTCGGTGAGCAGTTCTTC. Amino acids: CASSVVGGVGEQFF.

The chain uses TRBV6-5 and TRBJ1-2; D possibly corresponds to TRBD1 (5 bases). CDR1 and CDR2 (germline): MNHEY, SVGAGI. Deletions cut 4 bases from V and 6 bases from J, with 12 bases between. This CDR3 has 13 residues. For the CDR3, the DNA is TGTGCCAGCAGTTTGGGGGAATTAAATGGCTACACCTTC. It codes for CASSLGELNGYTF.

This clonotype was counted many times. J is TRBJ1-2 and V is TRBV20-1; possibly TRBD1 for D (6 bases). CDR1 is DFQATT and CDR2 is SNEGSKA in the germline V gene (reference sequence). The CDR3 is 13 residues long. Deletions cut 5 bases from V and 5 bases from J, with 15 bases between. CDR3 residues: CSALRKGVYGYTF. The CDR3 bases are TGCAGTGCTTTAAGAAAGGGGGTTTATGGCTACACCTTC.

The gene calls are TRBV18 and TRBJ1-4; D perhaps matches TRBD1 (5 bases). V lost 4 bases and J 5 bases, leaving 11 bases between the germline ends. Per germline, CDR1 KGHSH and CDR2 LQKENI. The CDR3 runs 14 residues. CDR3 DNA sequence: TGTGCCAGCTCACGAAGCGGACAAAATGAAAAACTGTTTTTT. Its translation is CASSRSGQNEKLFF.

J is TRBJ2-3 and V is TRBV4-1; either TRBD1 or TRBD2 may fit D (5 bases each). Deletions cut 1 base from V and 0 bases from J, with 11 bases between. CDR1 MGHRA and CDR2 YSYEKL come from the germline V gene. The CDR3 sequence is 16 residues long. CDR3 loop: CASSQGRGESTDTQYF. The CDR3 coding sequence is TGCGCCAGCAGCCAAGGTAGAGGGGAAAGCACAGATACGCAGTATTTT.

This clonotype was counted at least ten times. The J gene is TRBJ2-5, the V gene TRBV10-3; possibly TRBD2 for D (7 bases). CDR1 and CDR2 (germline): ENHRY, SYGVKD. The CDR3 totals 14 residues. Trimming removed 2 bases at V and 5 bases at J, with 12 bases between. For the CDR3, the DNA is TGTGCCATCAGTGAGATGGGGGGGCAGGAGACCCAGTACTTC. Translating it yields CAISEMGGQETQYF.

This clonotype was counted ten times or more. The V and J genes are TRBV7-2 and TRBJ2-2, with TRBD1 identical over 9 bases. The V gene's germline CDR1 is SGHTA and CDR2 FQGNSA. The V and J ends lost 3 bases and 2 bases, in that order; junction bases with no gene match: 1. CDR3 length: 15 amino acids. CDR3 coding DNA: TGTGCCAGCAGCTTGGGACAGGGAAACACCGGGGAGCTGTTTTTT. Protein sequence: CASSLGQGNTGELFF.